The rows below give T cell receptor beta chains drawn from one sample of a study of blood T cell repertoires in COVID-19. Produced via immunoSEQ multiplex PCR; TCRdb's table is partial and in-frame only. The data contain 150,000 to 200,000 clones, roughly three quarters of them singletons. The sequencing input was peripheral blood. Every receptor here comes from a woman aged 40-49 years with COVID-19, enrolled during active disease. Each CDR3 is given with its conserved first and last residue. Each record gives: J gene, D gene, V gene, clone size, CDR3 protein, CDR3 DNA. D genes are given only for firm matches. Expanded clones get a size class; other rows say once, few or many, or leave the size out.

J: TRBJ2-3; D: TRBD2; V: TRBV5-8; size: NA; CDR3: CASSLAGGGQYF; DNA: TGTGCCAGCAGCTTGGCCGGGGGGGGCCAGTATTTT
J: TRBJ1-4; D: NA; V: TRBV2; size: NA; CDR3: CASSVLRGSSEKLFF; DNA: TGTGCCAGCAGTGTCCTTCGGGGTTCGAGTGAAAAACTGTTTTTT
J: TRBJ2-7; D: NA; V: TRBV6-1; size: NA; CDR3: CASSESWYSLYEQYF; DNA: TGTGCCAGCAGTGAGTCATGGTACTCACTTTACGAGCAGTACTTC
J: TRBJ2-5; D: TRBD2; V: TRBV7-3; size: NA; CDR3: CASSLGPGGLAETQYF; DNA: TGTGCCAGCAGCTTAGGTCCGGGGGGGCTTGCCGAGACCCAGTACTTC
J: TRBJ2-1; D: TRBD1; V: TRBV25-1; size: NA; CDR3: CASSETDRGNEQFF; DNA: TGTGCCAGCAGTGAAACGGACAGGGGCAATGAGCAGTTCTTC
J: TRBJ2-7; D: NA; V: TRBV5-6; size: NA; CDR3: CASSPLDSYEQYF; DNA: TGTGCCAGCAGCCCCTTGGACAGCTACGAGCAGTACTTC
J: TRBJ2-3; D: NA; V: TRBV5-4; size: NA; CDR3: CASSLDRVADTQYF; DNA: TGTGCCAGCAGCTTGGATCGGGTCGCAGATACGCAGTATTTT
J: TRBJ2-5; D: NA; V: TRBV9; size: NA; CDR3: CASSVVLGGAETQYF; DNA: TGTGCCAGCAGCGTAGTCTTAGGGGGGGCAGAGACCCAGTACTTC
J: TRBJ2-1; D: NA; V: TRBV27; size: NA; CDR3: CASTGLRSYNEQFF; DNA: TGTGCCAGCACCGGACTTCGATCCTACAATGAGCAGTTCTTC
J: TRBJ2-1; D: TRBD2; V: TRBV7-9; size: few; CDR3: CASSLAGGAYNEQFF; DNA: TGTGCCAGCAGCTTGGCGGGGGGGGCTTACAATGAGCAGTTCTTC
J: TRBJ2-7; D: TRBD2; V: TRBV6-5; size: NA; CDR3: CASRTSGRSSYEQYF; DNA: TGTGCCAGCAGGACTAGCGGGAGGAGCTCCTACGAGCAGTACTTC
J: TRBJ1-6; D: NA; V: TRBV27; size: few; CDR3: CASSLSLDRIPNSPLHF; DNA: TGTGCCAGCAGTTTATCTCTAGACAGGATACCAAATTCACCCCTCCACTTT
J: TRBJ2-6; D: TRBD2; V: TRBV28; size: once; CDR3: CASTPSGRAIGANVLTF; DNA: TGTGCCAGCACCCCTAGCGGGAGAGCAATTGGGGCCAACGTCCTGACTTTC
J: TRBJ2-7; D: NA; V: TRBV5-1; size: NA; CDR3: CASLLEAGAVQYF; DNA: TGCGCCAGCCTCCTGGAGGCGGGGGCTGTGCAGTACTTC
J: TRBJ1-5; D: TRBD1; V: TRBV7-2; size: once; CDR3: CASSSGQGGGYSNQPQHF; DNA: TGTGCCAGCAGCTCCGGACAGGGCGGGGGTTATAGCAATCAGCCCCAGCATTTT
J: TRBJ2-3; D: NA; V: TRBV5-1; size: NA; CDR3: CASSRTTESLSTDTQYF; DNA: TGCGCCAGCAGCCGTACGACAGAGTCCCTTAGCACAGATACGCAGTATTTT
J: TRBJ2-3; D: TRBD2; V: TRBV7-3; size: NA; CDR3: CASSLQARGGTDTQYF; DNA: TGTGCCAGCAGCTTACAGGCGCGGGGGGGCACAGATACGCAGTATTTT
J: TRBJ2-7; D: TRBD2; V: TRBV10-3; size: NA; CDR3: CAIRGTSGSYEQYF; DNA: TGTGCCATCAGGGGGACTAGCGGGAGCTACGAGCAGTACTTC
J: TRBJ1-2; D: NA; V: TRBV27; size: NA; CDR3: CASSLGAGNYGYTF; DNA: TGTGCCAGCAGTTTAGGTGCAGGGAACTATGGCTACACCTTC
J: TRBJ2-2; D: TRBD1; V: TRBV6-5; size: NA; CDR3: CASRGTGVVAGELFF; DNA: TGTGCCAGCAGGGGGACAGGGGTGGTTGCCGGGGAGCTGTTTTTT
J: TRBJ2-1; D: TRBD1; V: TRBV10-3; size: NA; CDR3: CAISTGTGNIKNEQFF; DNA: TGTGCCATCAGCACCGGGACAGGGAACATCAAGAATGAGCAGTTCTTC
J: TRBJ2-1; D: NA; V: TRBV5-1; size: NA; CDR3: CASGAKTIEYEQFF; DNA: TGCGCCAGCGGGGCGAAGACGATCGAATATGAGCAGTTCTTC
J: TRBJ2-3; D: NA; V: TRBV25-1; size: NA; CDR3: CASSALGLGAAADTQYF; DNA: TGTGCCAGCAGTGCCCTCGGACTGGGAGCCGCGGCAGATACGCAGTATTTT
J: TRBJ2-7; D: TRBD2; V: TRBV4-3; size: few; CDR3: CASSGLVGWEQYF; DNA: TGCGCCAGCTCGGGACTAGTGGGGTGGGAGCAGTACTTC
J: TRBJ2-5; D: TRBD1; V: TRBV30; size: NA; CDR3: CAWSSGGLQETQYF; DNA: TGTGCCTGGAGTTCAGGGGGATTACAAGAGACCCAGTACTTC
J: TRBJ1-1; D: NA; V: TRBV7-9; size: NA; CDR3: CASSLWLRGNTEAFF; DNA: TGTGCCAGCAGCTTATGGTTAAGGGGGAACACTGAAGCTTTCTTT
J: TRBJ2-5; D: NA; V: TRBV7-8; size: NA; CDR3: CASSLERQETQYF; DNA: TGTGCCAGCAGCTTAGAGAGGCAAGAGACCCAGTACTTC
J: TRBJ2-7; D: NA; V: TRBV19; size: NA; CDR3: CASSIAGQHYEQYF; DNA: TGTGCCAGTAGTATTGCGGGACAGCACTACGAGCAGTACTTC
J: TRBJ1-1; D: NA; V: TRBV30; size: NA; CDR3: CAWSPRAGSNTEAFF; DNA: TGTGCCTGGAGTCCTCGAGCAGGGTCGAACACTGAAGCTTTCTTT
J: TRBJ1-2; D: TRBD1; V: TRBV5-4; size: once; CDR3: CASSAGQGARGYTF; DNA: TGTGCCAGCAGCGCGGGACAGGGGGCGCGGGGCTACACCTTC
J: TRBJ2-1; D: TRBD2; V: TRBV5-1; size: NA; CDR3: CASSLGGRTENEQFF; DNA: TGCGCCAGCAGCCTGGGAGGGAGGACTGAAAATGAGCAGTTCTTC
J: TRBJ1-1; D: NA; V: TRBV3-1/TRBV3-2; size: NA; CDR3: CASSQEGRFTEAFF; DNA: TGTGCCAGCAGCCAAGAGGGCCGGTTCACTGAAGCTTTCTTT
J: TRBJ2-3; D: NA; V: TRBV3-1/TRBV3-2; size: NA; CDR3: CASSQHGADTQYF; DNA: TGTGCCAGCAGCCAACACGGGGCAGATACGCAGTATTTT
J: TRBJ1-2; D: NA; V: TRBV30; size: NA; CDR3: CAWSVRRGNYGYTF; DNA: TGTGCCTGGAGTGTACGCAGGGGAAACTATGGCTACACCTTC
J: TRBJ2-3; D: NA; V: TRBV9; size: NA; CDR3: CASSVQVQGVGGLTDTQYF; DNA: TGTGCCAGCAGCGTCCAGGTTCAGGGTGTGGGGGGGCTCACAGATACGCAGTATTTT
J: TRBJ1-6; D: NA; V: TRBV3-1/TRBV3-2; size: NA; CDR3: CASSQVRGGNSPLHF; DNA: TGTGCCAGCAGCCAAGTCCGGGGGGGAAATTCACCCCTCCACTTT
J: TRBJ2-2; D: NA; V: TRBV15; size: NA; CDR3: CATSSPGAGVGPELFF; DNA: TGTGCCACCAGCTCCCCAGGGGCAGGGGTCGGACCGGAGCTGTTTTTT
J: TRBJ1-5; D: TRBD1; V: TRBV30; size: NA; CDR3: CAWSATTGKQPQHF; DNA: TGTGCCTGGAGTGCAACGACAGGGAAACAGCCCCAGCATTTT
J: TRBJ2-4; D: TRBD1; V: TRBV10-3; size: NA; CDR3: CAISETGGKAKNIQYF; DNA: TGTGCCATCAGTGAGACAGGGGGTAAGGCCAAAAACATTCAGTACTTC
J: TRBJ1-2; D: TRBD1; V: TRBV29-1; size: NA; CDR3: CSVFDRAGFSRDYGYTF; DNA: TGCAGCGTATTTGACAGGGCGGGCTTTTCTCGGGACTATGGCTACACCTTC
J: TRBJ1-1; D: TRBD1; V: TRBV6-5; size: once; CDR3: CASSYSTGATEAFF; DNA: TGTGCCAGCAGTTACAGTACAGGGGCCACTGAAGCTTTCTTT
J: TRBJ2-1; D: TRBD2; V: TRBV5-1; size: NA; CDR3: CASSSGLSSGGYNEQFF; DNA: TGCGCCAGCAGCTCGGGCCTTTCTAGCGGGGGTTACAATGAGCAGTTCTTC
J: TRBJ1-5; D: TRBD1; V: TRBV4-1; size: NA; CDR3: CASSQEWTGGNNQPQHF; DNA: TGCGCCAGCAGCCAAGAGTGGACAGGGGGGAACAATCAGCCCCAGCATTTT
J: TRBJ2-1; D: NA; V: TRBV6-2/TRBV6-3; size: NA; CDR3: CASSYSRDSRRPDEQFF; DNA: TGTGCCAGCAGTTACTCCAGGGACTCCCGCCGTCCCGATGAGCAGTTCTTC
J: TRBJ1-2; D: TRBD1; V: TRBV9; size: NA; CDR3: CASSPNDRGYGYTF; DNA: TGTGCCAGCAGCCCGAACGACAGGGGATATGGCTACACCTTC
J: TRBJ1-5; D: NA; V: TRBV6-5; size: NA; CDR3: CASSYSRRNQPQHF; DNA: TGTGCCAGCAGTTACTCAAGGAGGAATCAGCCCCAGCATTTT
J: TRBJ1-2; D: NA; V: TRBV19; size: many; CDR3: CASSIQEGRVDYGYTF; DNA: TGTGCCAGTAGTATCCAGGAGGGGCGCGTAGACTATGGCTACACCTTC
J: TRBJ1-5; D: NA; V: TRBV4-2; size: NA; CDR3: CASSQDGQGYDNQPQHF; DNA: TGTGCCAGCAGCCAAGATGGGCAGGGATACGACAATCAGCCCCAGCATTTT